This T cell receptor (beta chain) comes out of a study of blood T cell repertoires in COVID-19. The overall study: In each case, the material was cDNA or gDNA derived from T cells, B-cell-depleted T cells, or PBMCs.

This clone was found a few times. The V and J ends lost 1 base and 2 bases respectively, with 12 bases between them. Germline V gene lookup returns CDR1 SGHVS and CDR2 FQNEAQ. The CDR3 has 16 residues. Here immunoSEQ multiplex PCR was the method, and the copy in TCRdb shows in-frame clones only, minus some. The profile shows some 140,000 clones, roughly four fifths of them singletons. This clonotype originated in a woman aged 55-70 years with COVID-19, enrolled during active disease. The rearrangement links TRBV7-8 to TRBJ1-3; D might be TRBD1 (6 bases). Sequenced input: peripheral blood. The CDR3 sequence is CASSLDGAGAGNTIYF. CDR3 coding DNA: TGTGCCAGCAGCTTAGACGGCGCAGGGGCTGGAAACACCATATATTTT.